This TCR beta chain was sequenced for a study of T cell repertoires in cytomegalovirus infection. Looking at the study overall: It was recently identified HLA-C-restricted and well-studied HLA-B-restricted CMV epitopes that the study used. Public TCR beta signatures marked donors with CMV infection and the matching HLA.

CDR1 SGHVS and CDR2 FQNEAQ come from the germline V gene. The CDR3 runs 15 residues. V lost 6 bases, J lost 9 bases, and 15 bases stayed unmatched. TCRdb passed the reads through MiXCR, listing each CDR3 protein once. The repertoire holds about 570,000 distinct CDR3 sequences, 40% seen once, with around 48% in the top ten. This clonotype has a handful of counts. What it recognizes is unknown. Specimen: cultured PBMCs, collected from culture after CMV antigen stimulation. The source is a human donor in good health (CMV status not recorded). Some clones in this sample may be carry-over from other donors' samples. The chain joins TRBV7-8 to TRBJ2-5; 8 positions match TRBD2. The DNA for the CDR3 is TGTGCCAGCAGTAGAGAGCGGGGGCCTTTGTTGGCCCAGTACTTC. Translating it yields CASSRERGPLLAQYF.